These T cell receptor beta chains were read from a single sample in a study of T cell responses to AZD1222 COVID-19 vaccine. The assay was immunoSEQ multiplex PCR, and TCRdb's table has in-frame clones only and misses some. The profile shows around 160,000 clones, about 93% of them singletons. The sample consisted of peripheral blood, taken on day 0 of AZD1222 vaccination. The receptors shown here come from an adult in good health. Each CDR3 is given with its conserved first and last residue. D genes are given only for firm matches. Clone size, where shown, is once, few, many, or a class for clones that have expanded.

abundance	v_gene	j_gene	d_gene	CDR3nt	CDR3aa
once	TRBV19	TRBJ2-1	NA	TGTGCCAGTACCCCCGACTTGGGCAATGAGCAGTTCTTC	CASTPDLGNEQFF
NA	TRBV19	TRBJ2-3	NA	TGTGCCAGTAGTATCCGGCCAGATACGCAGTATTTT	CASSIRPDTQYF
once	TRBV15	TRBJ1-3	NA	TGTGCCACCAGCCTTCGTACCTCTGGAAACACCATATATTTT	CATSLRTSGNTIYF
few	TRBV29-1	TRBJ1-1	NA	TGCAGCGTTGAGGCGGGGTTATCGGCTTTCTTT	CSVEAGLSAFF
once	TRBV11-3	TRBJ2-1	NA	TGTGCCAGCAGCTTAGCCCGGGACAAAGACAATGAGCAGTTCTTC	CASSLARDKDNEQFF
NA	TRBV5-4	TRBJ2-6	NA	TGTGCCAGCAGCCCGGGTGGGTCCTCTGGGGCCAACGTCCTGACTTTC	CASSPGGSSGANVLTF
NA	TRBV29-1	TRBJ2-7	NA	TGCAGCGTTGAACCGCTCGGCAGGGGTGGAGGCGAGCAGTACTTC	CSVEPLGRGGGEQYF
NA	TRBV5-1	TRBJ1-6	NA	TGCGCCAGCAGCATTCAAGGTAGGGGTTCACCCCTCCACTTT	CASSIQGRGSPLHF
NA	TRBV4-2	TRBJ2-7	NA	TGTGCCAGCAGCCAAGGGAGGGACAGCAGCTACGAGCAGTACTTC	CASSQGRDSSYEQYF
NA	TRBV4-3	TRBJ1-1	NA	TGCGCCAGCAGCCTAGGGGGAGGCACTGAAGCTTTCTTT	CASSLGGGTEAFF
NA	TRBV7-9	TRBJ2-5	NA	TGTGCCAGCAGCTTAGATGGGGGCGCAGAGACCCAGTACTTC	CASSLDGGAETQYF
NA	TRBV28	TRBJ2-1	NA	TGTGCCATTCTGGGGGAGGCCAATTACAATGAGCAGTTCTTC	CAILGEANYNEQFF
once	TRBV7-9	TRBJ2-7	TRBD2	TGTGCCAGCAGCCTAGCGGGAGGGAGTGGCGAGCAGTACTTC	CASSLAGGSGEQYF
NA	TRBV7-6	TRBJ2-1	TRBD2	TGTGCCAGCAGCTTTTTAGCGGGAGACGGGTACAATGAGCAGTTCTTC	CASSFLAGDGYNEQFF
NA	TRBV6-5	TRBJ2-2	NA	TGTGCCAGCAGGCCGCGGGGGCGGGATACCGGGGAGCTGTTTTTT	CASRPRGRDTGELFF
NA	TRBV7-9	TRBJ2-7	NA	TGTGCCAGCAGCTTGGGACACCCCTACGAGCAGTACTTC	CASSLGHPYEQYF
once	TRBV3-1/TRBV3-2	TRBJ1-1	NA	TGTGCCAGCAGCCAAGGAGGCAGGACAAACACTGAAGCTTTCTTT	CASSQGGRTNTEAFF
NA	TRBV20-1	TRBJ2-5	NA	TGCAGTGCTAGATACGCAGAGACCCAGTACTTC	CSARYAETQYF
once	TRBV7-8	TRBJ1-5	TRBD1	TGTGCCAGCAGCTTCGGACAGGGGAATCAGCCCCAGCATTTT	CASSFGQGNQPQHF
NA	TRBV3-1/TRBV3-2	TRBJ2-7	NA	TGTGCCAGCAGCCAAGTGGGCGGGCGGGACGAGCAGTACTTC	CASSQVGGRDEQYF
NA	TRBV6-5	TRBJ1-6	NA	TGTGCCAGCGCGCAGGGTAGGGAATCACCCCTCCACTTT	CASAQGRESPLHF
NA	TRBV19	TRBJ2-7	NA	TGTGCCAGTAGTACCCGGGTCTCCTACGAGCAGTACTTC	CASSTRVSYEQYF
once	TRBV6-6	TRBJ1-2	NA	TGTGCCAGCAGTTACTTTCGAGGAGTCGACTATGGCTACACCTTC	CASSYFRGVDYGYTF
NA	TRBV6-5	TRBJ1-5	TRBD1	TGTGCCAGCAGTTACTCGGGACAGGGCAATCAGCCCCAGCATTTT	CASSYSGQGNQPQHF
NA	TRBV5-5	TRBJ1-6	NA	TGTGCCAGCAGCTTAGAATGGCATTCACCCCTCCACTTT	CASSLEWHSPLHF
few	TRBV6-5	TRBJ1-1	NA	TGTGCCAGCAGCCCCCCGGCAGGCACTGAAGCTTTCTTT	CASSPPAGTEAFF
NA	TRBV29-1	TRBJ1-2	NA	TGCAGCGTCGCACGGGGCAGGGATGGCTACACCTTC	CSVARGRDGYTF
NA	TRBV12-3/TRBV12-4	TRBJ2-7	NA	TGTGCCAGCAGGCTGAATTACGAGCAGTACTTC	CASRLNYEQYF